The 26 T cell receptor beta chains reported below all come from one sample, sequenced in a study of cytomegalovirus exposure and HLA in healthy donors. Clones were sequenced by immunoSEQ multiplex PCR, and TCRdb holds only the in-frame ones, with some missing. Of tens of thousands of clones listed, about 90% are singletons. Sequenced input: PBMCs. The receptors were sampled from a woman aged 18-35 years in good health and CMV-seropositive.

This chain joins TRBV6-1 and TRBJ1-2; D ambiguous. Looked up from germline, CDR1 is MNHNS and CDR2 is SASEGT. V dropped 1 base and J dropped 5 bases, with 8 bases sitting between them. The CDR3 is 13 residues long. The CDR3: CASSEGTGYGYTF. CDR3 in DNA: TGTGCCAGCAGTGAAGGGACGGGGTATGGCTACACCTTC.

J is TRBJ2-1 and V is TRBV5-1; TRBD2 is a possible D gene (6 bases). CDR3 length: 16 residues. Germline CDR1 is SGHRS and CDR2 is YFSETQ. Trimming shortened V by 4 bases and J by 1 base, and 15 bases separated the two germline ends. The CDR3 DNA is TGCGCCAGCAGCCCGGGGGAAGGGAGGTCCTACAATGAGCAGTTCTTC. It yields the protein CASSPGEGRSYNEQFF.

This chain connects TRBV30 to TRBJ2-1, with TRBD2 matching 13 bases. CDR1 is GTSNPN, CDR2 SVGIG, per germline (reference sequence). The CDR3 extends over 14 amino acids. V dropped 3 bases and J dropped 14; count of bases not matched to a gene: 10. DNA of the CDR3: TGTGCCTGGAGCTCCGGGACTAGCGGGGCAGGGGAGTTCTTC. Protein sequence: CAWSSGTSGAGEFF.

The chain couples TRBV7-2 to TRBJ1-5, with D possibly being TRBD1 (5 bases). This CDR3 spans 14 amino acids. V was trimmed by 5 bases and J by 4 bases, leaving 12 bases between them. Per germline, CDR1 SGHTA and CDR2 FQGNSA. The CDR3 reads CASSPGQTNQPQHF. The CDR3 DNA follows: TGTGCCAGCAGCCCAGGGCAGACTAATCAGCCCCAGCATTTT.

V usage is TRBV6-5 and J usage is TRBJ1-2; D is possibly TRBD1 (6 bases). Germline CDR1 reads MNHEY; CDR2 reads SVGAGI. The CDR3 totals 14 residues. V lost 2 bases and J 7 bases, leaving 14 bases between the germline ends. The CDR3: CASSYDGKGGGYTF. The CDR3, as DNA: TGTGCCAGCAGTTACGACGGAAAAGGGGGTGGCTACACCTTC.

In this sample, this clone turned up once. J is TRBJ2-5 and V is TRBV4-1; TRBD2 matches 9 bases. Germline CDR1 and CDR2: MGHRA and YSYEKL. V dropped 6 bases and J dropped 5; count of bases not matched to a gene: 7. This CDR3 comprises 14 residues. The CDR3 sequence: CASSSGLARETQYF. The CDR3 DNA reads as TGCGCCAGCAGTTCGGGACTAGCCCGGGAGACCCAGTACTTC.

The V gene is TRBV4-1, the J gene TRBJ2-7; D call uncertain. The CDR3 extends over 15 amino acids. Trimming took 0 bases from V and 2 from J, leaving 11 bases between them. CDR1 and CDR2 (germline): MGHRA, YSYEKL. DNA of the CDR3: TGCGCCAGCAGCCAAGATCCAGGATTAGCCTACGAGCAGTACTTC. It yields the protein CASSQDPGLAYEQYF.

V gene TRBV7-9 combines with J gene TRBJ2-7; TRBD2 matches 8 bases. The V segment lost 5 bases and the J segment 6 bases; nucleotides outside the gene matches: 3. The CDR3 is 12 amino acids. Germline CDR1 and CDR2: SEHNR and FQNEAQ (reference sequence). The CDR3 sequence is CASSDTSGEQYF. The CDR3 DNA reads TGTGCCAGCAGCGACACTAGCGGCGAGCAGTACTTC.

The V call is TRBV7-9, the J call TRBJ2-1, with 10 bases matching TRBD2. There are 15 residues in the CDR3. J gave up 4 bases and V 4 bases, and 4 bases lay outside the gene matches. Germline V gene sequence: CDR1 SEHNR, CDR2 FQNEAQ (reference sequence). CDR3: CASSSGTSEYNEQFF. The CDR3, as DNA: TGTGCCAGCAGCTCCGGGACTAGCGAATACAATGAGCAGTTCTTC.

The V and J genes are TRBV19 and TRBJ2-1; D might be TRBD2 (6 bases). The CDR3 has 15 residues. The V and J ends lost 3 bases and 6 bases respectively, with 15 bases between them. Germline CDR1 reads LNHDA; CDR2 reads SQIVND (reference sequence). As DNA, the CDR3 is TGTGCCAGTAGTATCCAACTAGCACCCTTCAATGAGCAGTTCTTC. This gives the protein CASSIQLAPFNEQFF.

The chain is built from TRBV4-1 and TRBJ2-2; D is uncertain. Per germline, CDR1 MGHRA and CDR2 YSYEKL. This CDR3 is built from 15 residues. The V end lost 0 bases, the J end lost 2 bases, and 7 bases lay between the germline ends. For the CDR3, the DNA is TGCGCCAGCAGCCAAGAATCTATTAACACCGGGGAGCTGTTTTTT. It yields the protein CASSQESINTGELFF.

The CDR3 region is CASSLVRQGTYEQYF. In DNA, the CDR3 is TGTGCCAGCAGCTTAGTTCGCCAGGGTACCTACGAGCAGTACTTC. The V and J genes are TRBV7-8 and TRBJ2-7, with a tentative D call TRBD1 (5 bases). There are 15 residues in the CDR3. Germline lookup yields CDR1 SGHVS and CDR2 FQNEAQ. V gave up 1 base and J gave up 2 bases, with 12 bases separating them.

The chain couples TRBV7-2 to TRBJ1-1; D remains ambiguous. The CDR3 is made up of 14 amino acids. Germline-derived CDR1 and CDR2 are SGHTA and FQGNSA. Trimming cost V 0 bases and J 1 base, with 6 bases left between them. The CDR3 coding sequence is TGTGCCAGCAGCTTAGCCCACAAGAACACTGAAGCTTTCTTT. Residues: CASSLAHKNTEAFF.

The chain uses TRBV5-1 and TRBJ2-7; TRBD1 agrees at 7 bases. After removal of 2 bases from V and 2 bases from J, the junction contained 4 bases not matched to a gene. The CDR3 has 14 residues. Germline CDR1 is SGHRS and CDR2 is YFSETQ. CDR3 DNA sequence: TGCGCCAGCAGCTTTAGGACAGGTACCTACGAGCAGTACTTC. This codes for CASSFRTGTYEQYF. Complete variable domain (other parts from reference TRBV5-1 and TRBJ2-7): KAGVTQTPRYLIKTRGQQVTLSCSPISGHRSVSWYQQTPGQGLQFLFEYFSETQRNKGNFPGRFSGRQFSNSRSEMNVSTLELGDSALYLCASSFRTGTYEQYFGPGTRLTVT.

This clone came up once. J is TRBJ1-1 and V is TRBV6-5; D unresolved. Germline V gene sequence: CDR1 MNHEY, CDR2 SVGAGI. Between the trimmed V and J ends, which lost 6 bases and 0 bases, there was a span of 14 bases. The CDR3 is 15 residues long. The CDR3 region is CASRPPGQMNTEAFF. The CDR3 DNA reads TGTGCCAGCAGACCGCCTGGGCAGATGAACACTGAAGCTTTCTTT.

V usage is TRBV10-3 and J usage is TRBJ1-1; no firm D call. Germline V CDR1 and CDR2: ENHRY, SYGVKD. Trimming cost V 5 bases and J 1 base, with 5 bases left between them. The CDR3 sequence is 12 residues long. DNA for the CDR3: TGTGCCATCAGTCACAGGAACACTGAAGCTTTCTTT. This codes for CAISHRNTEAFF.

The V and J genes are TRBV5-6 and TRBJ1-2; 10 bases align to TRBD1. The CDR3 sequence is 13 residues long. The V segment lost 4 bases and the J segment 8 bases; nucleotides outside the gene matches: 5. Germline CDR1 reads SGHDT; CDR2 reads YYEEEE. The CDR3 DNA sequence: TGTGCCAGCAGCATAGGACAGGGGGTGGGCTACACCTTC. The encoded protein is CASSIGQGVGYTF. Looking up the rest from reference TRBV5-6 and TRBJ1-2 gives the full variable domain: DAGVTQSPTHLIKTRGQQVTLRCSPKSGHDTVSWYQQALGQGPQFIFQYYEEEERQRGNFPDRFSGHQFPNYSSELNVNALLLGDSALYLCASSIGQGVGYTFGSGTRLTVV.

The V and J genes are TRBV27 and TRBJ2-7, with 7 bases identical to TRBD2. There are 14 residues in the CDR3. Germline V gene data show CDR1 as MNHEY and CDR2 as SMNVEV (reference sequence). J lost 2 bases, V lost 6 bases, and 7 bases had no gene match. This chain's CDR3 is CASSPPGLAYEQYF. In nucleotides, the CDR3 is TGTGCCAGCAGCCCCCCCGGACTAGCCTACGAGCAGTACTTC.

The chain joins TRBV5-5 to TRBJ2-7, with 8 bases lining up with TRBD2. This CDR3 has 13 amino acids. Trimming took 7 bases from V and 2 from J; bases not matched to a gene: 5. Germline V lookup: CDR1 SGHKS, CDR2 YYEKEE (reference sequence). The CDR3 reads CASSAGRAYEQYF. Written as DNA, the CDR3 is TGTGCCAGCTCGGCCGGGAGGGCCTACGAGCAGTACTTC.

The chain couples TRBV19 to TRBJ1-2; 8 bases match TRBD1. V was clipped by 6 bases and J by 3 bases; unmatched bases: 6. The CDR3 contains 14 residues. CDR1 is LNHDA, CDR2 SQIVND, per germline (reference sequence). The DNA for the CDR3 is TGTGCCAGTAGCGAACAGGGGGGTTACTATGGCTACACCTTC. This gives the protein CASSEQGGYYGYTF.

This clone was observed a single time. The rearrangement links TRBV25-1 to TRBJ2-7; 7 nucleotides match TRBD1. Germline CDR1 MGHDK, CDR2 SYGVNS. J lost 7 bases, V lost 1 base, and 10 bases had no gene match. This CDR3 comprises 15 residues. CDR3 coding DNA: TGTGCCAGCAGTGAATTGGTAGGGGGCATGGGAGAGCAGTACTTC. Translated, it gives CASSELVGGMGEQYF.

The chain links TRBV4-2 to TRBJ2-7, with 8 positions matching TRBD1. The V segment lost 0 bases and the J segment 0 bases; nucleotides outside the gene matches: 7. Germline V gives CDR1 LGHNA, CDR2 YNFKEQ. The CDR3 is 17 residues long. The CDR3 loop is CASSQEGTGEPSYEQYF. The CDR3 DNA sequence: TGTGCCAGCAGCCAAGAAGGGACAGGAGAGCCCTCCTACGAGCAGTACTTC.

CDR3 bases: TGCGCCAGCGATCCGGGGTTGATGAACACTGAAGCTTTCTTT. Translation gives CASDPGLMNTEAFF. The chain recombines TRBV5-1 with TRBJ1-1; no firm D call. Germline CDR1 reads SGHRS; CDR2 reads YFSETQ. The CDR3 sequence is 14 residues long. The germline V and J ends were trimmed by 7 bases and 0 bases, with 13 bases remaining between them.

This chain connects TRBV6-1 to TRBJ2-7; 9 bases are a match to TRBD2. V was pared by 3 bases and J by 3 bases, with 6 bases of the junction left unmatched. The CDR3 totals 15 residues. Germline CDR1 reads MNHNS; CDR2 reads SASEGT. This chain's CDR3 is CASSEVAGAGYEQYF. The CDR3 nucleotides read TGTGCCAGCAGTGAGGTAGCGGGAGCCGGCTACGAGCAGTACTTC.

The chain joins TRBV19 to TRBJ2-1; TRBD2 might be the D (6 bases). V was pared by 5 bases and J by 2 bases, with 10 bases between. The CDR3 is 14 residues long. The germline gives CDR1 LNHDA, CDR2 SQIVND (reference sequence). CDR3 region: CASSLGRPYNEQFF. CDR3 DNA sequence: TGTGCCAGTAGTTTAGGGAGGCCCTACAATGAGCAGTTCTTC.

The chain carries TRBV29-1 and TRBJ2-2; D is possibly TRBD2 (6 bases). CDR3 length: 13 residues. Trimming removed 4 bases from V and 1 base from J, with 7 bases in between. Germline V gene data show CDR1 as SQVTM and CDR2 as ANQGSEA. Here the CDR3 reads CSVVGGNTGELFF. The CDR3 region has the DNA TGCAGCGTTGTGGGAGGGAACACCGGGGAGCTGTTTTTT.